These 18 T cell receptor beta chains were all obtained from the same sample, sequenced in a study of CD8+CD57+ T cells in acquired aplastic anemia. Genomic DNA constituted the template upon which TCR beta VDJ and CDR3 profiling was performed. TCRdb re-called the reads through MiXCR, storing one row per CDR3 protein. This table has about half a million distinct CDR3 sequences, over 25% appearing once. Previously, flow cytometry had revealed CD8+CD57+ cell expansion in the patients chosen for sequencing. The sequenced sample consisted of sorted CD4+, CD8+, or CD8+CD57+ T cells (not recorded which) from PBMCs. These receptors were collected from a human donor with aplastic anemia.

The sample holds a few counts of this clonotype. The V and J genes are TRBV18 and TRBJ2-7; 8 bases map to TRBD1. Trimming removed 2 bases from V and 4 bases from J; junction bases left unmatched: 4. The CDR3 sequence is 14 residues long. Germline loops: CDR1 KGHSH, CDR2 LQKENI. The CDR3: CASSPETGVYEQYF. The DNA for the CDR3 is TGTGCCAGCTCACCAGAGACAGGGGTGTACGAGCAGTACTTC.

This clonotype has a count of ten or more. The chain links TRBV20-1 to TRBJ2-7, with D perhaps matching TRBD1 (6 bases). Deletions cut 6 bases from V and 5 bases from J, with 23 bases between. Germline lookup yields CDR1 DFQATT and CDR2 SNEGSKA (reference sequence). This CDR3 comprises 15 residues. For the CDR3, the DNA is TGCAGTGCCAATTGGGTGGCAGGGGAGAAAAACGAGCAGTACTTC. Protein sequence: CSANWVAGEKNEQYF.

V and J are TRBV11-2 and TRBJ2-5; TRBD2 matches 14 bases. After removal of 5 bases from V and 3 bases from J, the junction contained 8 bases not matched to a gene. The CDR3 runs to 17 residues. Germline V gene lookup returns CDR1 SGHAT and CDR2 FQNNGV. CDR3 loop: CASSRPGTSGGEETQYF. CDR3 nucleotide sequence: TGTGCCAGCAGCCGTCCCGGGACTAGCGGGGGTGAAGAGACCCAGTACTTC.

V gene TRBV11-3 combines with J gene TRBJ2-7; 8 bases are shared with TRBD2. Germline V gene lookup returns CDR1 SGHNT and CDR2 YENEEA. The CDR3 runs 15 residues. V was clipped by 5 bases and J by 1 base; unmatched bases: 7. CDR3 amino acids: CASSPTLAESYEQYF. CDR3 nucleotides: TGTGCCAGCAGCCCCACACTAGCGGAGTCCTACGAGCAGTACTTC. The full variable domain, its missing parts supplied by reference TRBV11-3 and TRBJ2-7, is EAGVVQSPRYKIIEKKQPVAFWCNPISGHNTLYWYLQNLGQGPELLIRYENEEAVDDSQLPKDRFSAERLKGVDSTLKIQPAELGDSAVYLCASSPTLAESYEQYFGPGTRLTVT.

Points on this clonotype: The CDR3 end shows no conserved phenylalanine or tryptophan, and so a read error is likely. This chain uses TRBV4-2 with TRBJ2-7, with TRBD1 identical over 10 bases. This CDR3 is built from 15 residues. The trim removed 4 bases at V and 4 bases at J, leaving 7 bases unmatched. Germline V gene sequence: CDR1 LGHNA, CDR2 YNFKEQ. The CDR3 loop is CASSPGQGPFYEQYL. The CDR3 nucleotides are TGTGCCAGCAGCCCGGGACAGGGGCCTTTTTACGAGCAGTACCTC.

The V gene is TRBV19, the J gene TRBJ1-6; the D gene is possibly TRBD1 (6 bases). V lost 6 bases and J 9 bases, leaving 12 bases between the germline ends. Germline V gene lookup returns CDR1 LNHDA and CDR2 SQIVND (reference sequence). This CDR3 spans 13 amino acids. CDR3 DNA: TGTGCCAGTAGAGGGGGGCTCAGTTCACCCCTCCACTTT. Residues: CASRGGLSSPLHF.

This clonotype was observed many times. This rearrangement joins TRBV5-1 to TRBJ2-7; 9 bases are a match to TRBD2. This CDR3 is built from 14 residues. J lost 5 bases, V lost 5 bases, and 8 bases had no gene match. Germline V gene data show CDR1 as SGHRS and CDR2 as YFSETQ. This CDR3 is CASSRIAGADEQYF. The CDR3 DNA sequence: TGCGCCAGCAGTCGCATAGCGGGAGCGGACGAGCAGTACTTC.

Only a few counts were recorded for this clonotype. A much larger clone lies a single base off, so this may be a read error. The rearrangement links TRBV19 to TRBJ1-5, with 7 bases matching TRBD1. V gave up 7 bases and J gave up 5 bases; unmatched junction bases: 11. This CDR3 is 15 amino acids long. In germline, CDR1 is LNHDA, CDR2 SQIVND (reference sequence). The CDR3 DNA is TGTGCCAGTAAGGCCCCAGGGGGGCGTGATCAGCCCCAGCATTTT. It yields the protein CASKAPGGRDQPQHF.

A few counts support this clonotype. J is TRBJ1-2 and V is TRBV7-7, with 8 bases matching TRBD1. Germline V CDR1 and CDR2: SSHAT, FNYEAQ (reference sequence). The CDR3 spans 15 residues. CDR3 sequence: CARAGRTGSTYGYTF. The CDR3 nucleotides are TGTGCTAGAGCCGGTAGGACAGGGAGCACCTATGGCTACACCTTC.

In the case of this clonotype: A much larger clone is a single base away; this may be a read error. The CDR3 ends on some other residue instead of the conserved phenylalanine or tryptophan, so this is likely a read error. The gene calls are TRBV14 and TRBJ2-7; D is uncertain. In germline, CDR1 is SGHDN, CDR2 FVKESK. V shed 1 base and J shed 0 bases, with 10 bases lying between them. The CDR3 has 15 amino acids. CDR3 DNA sequence: TGTGCCAGCAGCCAAGGGAGACTTAGCTCCTACGAGCAGTACCTC. Translation: CASSQGRLSSYEQYL.

The genes are TRBV11-2 and TRBJ2-1; 8 bases align to TRBD1. This CDR3 is 15 amino acids long. Germline values: CDR1 SGHAT, CDR2 FQNNGV. V lost 5 bases and J lost 3; bases outside the gene matches: 6. The CDR3 reads CASSRRDRHYNEQFF. The CDR3 coding sequence is TGTGCCAGCAGCCGGCGGGACAGGCACTACAATGAGCAGTTCTTC.

On this clonotype: It may be a read error: a sequence one base away is much more abundant. The V and J genes are TRBV29-1 and TRBJ1-1; TRBD1 aligns across 7 bases. CDR1 is SQVTM and CDR2 is ANQGSEA in the germline V gene. The CDR3 consists of 14 residues. Trimming cost V 4 bases and J 3 bases; bases outside gene matches: 8. The CDR3 coding sequence is TGCAGCGTTGTGGGCAGGGGGTTGTACACTGAAGCTTTCTTT. It encodes CSVVGRGLYTEAFF.

V and J are TRBV20-1 and TRBJ1-6; possible D gene TRBD1, 6 bases. The CDR3 is made up of 14 amino acids. CDR1 is DFQATT and CDR2 is SNEGSKA in the germline V gene (reference sequence). Trimming stripped 0 bases from V and 6 bases from J, with 9 bases between. The DNA of the CDR3 is TGCAGTGCTAGAGAAAAAGGGGGTAATTCACCCCTCCACTTT. Translated: CSAREKGGNSPLHF.

Concerning this clonotype: The junction departs from germline at one end; a sequencing error may be responsible. The gene calls are TRBV10-3 and TRBJ1-1; the D is unclear. The CDR3 is 14 residues long. Germline V gene sequence: CDR1 ENHRY, CDR2 SYGVKD. The CDR3 is CASSPRPRKTEAFF. As DNA, the CDR3 is TGTGCCAGCAGTCCCAGACCGAGGAAGACTGAAGCTTTCTTT.

The chain recombines TRBV7-2 with TRBJ2-5; perhaps TRBD2 as D (5 bases). V was cut by 5 bases and J by 5 bases, with 18 bases left in between. The CDR3 runs 15 residues. In germline, CDR1 is SGHTA, CDR2 FQGNSA. The CDR3 DNA sequence: TGTGCCAGCAGCACACAATTAAGGGAGAAGGAGACCCAGTACTTC. Translated, it gives CASSTQLREKETQYF.

The chain is built from TRBV19 and TRBJ2-7, with a possible D match to TRBD2 (6 bases). V was cut by 6 bases and J by 5 bases, with 14 bases left in between. Germline values: CDR1 LNHDA, CDR2 SQIVND (reference sequence). This CDR3 region has 13 residues. DNA of the CDR3: TGTGCCAGTAGACCCGGACCGGGGGACGAGCAGTACTTC. Its protein is CASRPGPGDEQYF.

This clonotype came up many times. The CDR3 DNA follows: TGTGCCAGCAGAGCGGGACCCTTGGGAGATACGCAGTATTTT. Protein sequence: CASRAGPLGDTQYF. The V and J genes are TRBV2 and TRBJ2-3, with TRBD2 matching 7 bases. The V gene's germline CDR1 is SNHLY and CDR2 FYNNEI. V shed 6 bases and J 5 bases; nucleotides not matched to a gene: 8. This CDR3 spans 14 amino acids.

This chain links TRBV19 with TRBJ2-7; TRBD1 matches at 11 bases. This CDR3 contains 13 residues. Germline CDR1 is LNHDA and CDR2 is SQIVND (reference sequence). V dropped 11 bases and J dropped 4; count of bases not matched to a gene: 7. The CDR3 sequence: CACADRGHYEQYF. The CDR3 bases are TGTGCCTGCGCGGACAGGGGGCATTACGAGCAGTACTTC.